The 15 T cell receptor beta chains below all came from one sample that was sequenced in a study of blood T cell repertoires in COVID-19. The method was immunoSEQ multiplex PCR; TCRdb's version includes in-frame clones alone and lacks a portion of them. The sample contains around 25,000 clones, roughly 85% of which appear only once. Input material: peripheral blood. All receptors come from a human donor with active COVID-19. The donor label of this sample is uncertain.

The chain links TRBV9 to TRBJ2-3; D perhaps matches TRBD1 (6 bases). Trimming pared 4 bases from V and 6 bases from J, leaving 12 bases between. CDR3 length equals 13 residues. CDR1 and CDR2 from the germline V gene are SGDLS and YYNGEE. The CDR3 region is CASSFRGVDTQYF. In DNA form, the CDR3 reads TGTGCCAGCAGCTTCAGGGGCGTGGATACGCAGTATTTT.

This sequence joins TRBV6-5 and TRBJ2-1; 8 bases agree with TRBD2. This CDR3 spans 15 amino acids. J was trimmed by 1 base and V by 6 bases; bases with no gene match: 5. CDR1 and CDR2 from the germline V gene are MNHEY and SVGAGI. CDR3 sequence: CASRDTGGSYNEQFF. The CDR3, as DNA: TGTGCCAGCAGGGACACGGGAGGGTCCTACAATGAGCAGTTCTTC.

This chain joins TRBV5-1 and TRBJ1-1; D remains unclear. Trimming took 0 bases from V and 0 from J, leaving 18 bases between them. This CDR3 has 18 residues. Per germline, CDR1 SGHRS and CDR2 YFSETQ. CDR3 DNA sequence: TGCGCCAGCAGCTTGGACGGAGGCCGAGTAGCCTTGAACACTGAAGCTTTCTTT. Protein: CASSLDGGRVALNTEAFF.

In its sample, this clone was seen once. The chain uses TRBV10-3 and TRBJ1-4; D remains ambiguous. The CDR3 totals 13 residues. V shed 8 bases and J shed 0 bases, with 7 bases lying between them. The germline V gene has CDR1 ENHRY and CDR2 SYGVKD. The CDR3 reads CAISSATNEKLFF. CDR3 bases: TGTGCCATCTCTTCTGCAACTAATGAAAAACTGTTTTTT.

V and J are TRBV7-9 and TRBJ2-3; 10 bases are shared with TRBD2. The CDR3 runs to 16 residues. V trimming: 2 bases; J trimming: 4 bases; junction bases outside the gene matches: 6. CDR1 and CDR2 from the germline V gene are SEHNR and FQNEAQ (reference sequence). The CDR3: CASSLISGRASDTQYF. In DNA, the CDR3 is TGTGCCAGCAGCTTAATCAGCGGGAGGGCCTCAGATACGCAGTATTTT.

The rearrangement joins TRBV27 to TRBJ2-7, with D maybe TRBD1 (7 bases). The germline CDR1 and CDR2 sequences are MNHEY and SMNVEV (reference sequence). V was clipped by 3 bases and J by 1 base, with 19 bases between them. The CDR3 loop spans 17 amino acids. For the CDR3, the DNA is TGTGCCAGCAGTTTGACAGGGTATCGGGCGGGATCCTACGAGCAGTACTTC. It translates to CASSLTGYRAGSYEQYF.

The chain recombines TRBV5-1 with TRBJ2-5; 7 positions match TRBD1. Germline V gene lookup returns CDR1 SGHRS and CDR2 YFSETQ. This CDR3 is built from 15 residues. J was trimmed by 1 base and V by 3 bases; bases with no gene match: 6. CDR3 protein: CASSSRRQGQETQYF. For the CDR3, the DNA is TGCGCCAGCAGCTCGAGGCGACAGGGCCAAGAGACCCAGTACTTC.

CDR3 sequence: CASAELAAKNIQYF. CDR3 DNA sequence: TGTGCTAGTGCAGAACTAGCAGCCAAAAACATTCAGTACTTC. V is TRBV12-5 and J is TRBJ2-4, with D possibly TRBD2 on 6 matching bases. Trimming pared 7 bases from V and 0 bases from J, leaving 10 bases between. The CDR3 loop spans 14 amino acids. The germline CDR1 and CDR2 sequences are LGHNT and FRNRAP. Looking up the rest from reference TRBV12-5 and TRBJ2-4 gives the full variable domain: DARVTQTPRHKVTEMGQEVTMRCQPILGHNTVFWYRQTMMQGLELLAYFRNRAPLDDSGMPKDRFSAEMPDATLATLKIQPSEPRDSAVYFCASAELAAKNIQYFGAGTRLSVL.

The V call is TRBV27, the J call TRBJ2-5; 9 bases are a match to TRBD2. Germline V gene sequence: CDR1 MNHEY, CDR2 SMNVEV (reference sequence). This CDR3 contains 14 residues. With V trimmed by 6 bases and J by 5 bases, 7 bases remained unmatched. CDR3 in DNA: TGTGCCAGCAGCCCAGCGGGAGGATGGGAGACCCAGTACTTC. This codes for CASSPAGGWETQYF.

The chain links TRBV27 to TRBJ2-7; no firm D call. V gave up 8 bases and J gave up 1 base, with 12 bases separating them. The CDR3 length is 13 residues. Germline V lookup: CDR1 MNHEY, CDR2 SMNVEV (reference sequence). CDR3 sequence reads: CASGPPTSYEQYF. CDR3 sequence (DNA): TGTGCCAGCGGCCCCCCGACTTCCTACGAGCAGTACTTC.

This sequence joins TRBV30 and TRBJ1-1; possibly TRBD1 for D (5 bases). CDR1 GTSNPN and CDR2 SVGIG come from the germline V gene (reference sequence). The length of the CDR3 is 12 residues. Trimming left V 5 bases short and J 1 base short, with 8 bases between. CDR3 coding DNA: TGTGCCTGGGGCAGGGCGAACACTGAAGCTTTCTTT. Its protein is CAWGRANTEAFF. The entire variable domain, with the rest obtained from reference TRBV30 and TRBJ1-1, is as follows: SQTIHQWPATLVQPVGSPLSLECTVEGTSNPNLYWYRQAAGRGLQLLFYSVGIGQISSEVPQNLSASRPQDRQFILSSKKLLLSDSGFYLCAWGRANTEAFFGQGTRLTVV.

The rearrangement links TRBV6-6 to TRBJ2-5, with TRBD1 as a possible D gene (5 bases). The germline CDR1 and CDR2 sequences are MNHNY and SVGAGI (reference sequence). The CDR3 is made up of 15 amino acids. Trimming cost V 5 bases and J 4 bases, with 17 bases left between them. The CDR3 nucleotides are TGTGCCAGCAGTCCCAGGGCGCTCGCTAGAGAGACCCAGTACTTC. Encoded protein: CASSPRALARETQYF.

The CDR3 DNA reads TGTGCCAGCAGAAACTTAGCGGGAGGTAGAATCAAGCAGTACTTC. Translation: CASRNLAGGRIKQYF. The chain carries TRBV28 and TRBJ2-7; 10 nucleotides line up with TRBD2. Germline loops: CDR1 MDHEN, CDR2 SYDVKM. The CDR3 totals 15 residues. V lost 6 bases, J lost 8 bases, and 13 bases stayed unmatched.

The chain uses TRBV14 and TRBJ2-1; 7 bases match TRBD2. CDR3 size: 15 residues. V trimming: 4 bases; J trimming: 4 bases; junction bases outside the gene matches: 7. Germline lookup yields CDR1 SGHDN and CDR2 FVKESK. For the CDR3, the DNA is TGTGCCAGCAGCCGCAGCGGGAATGATTACAATGAGCAGTTCTTC. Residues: CASSRSGNDYNEQFF.

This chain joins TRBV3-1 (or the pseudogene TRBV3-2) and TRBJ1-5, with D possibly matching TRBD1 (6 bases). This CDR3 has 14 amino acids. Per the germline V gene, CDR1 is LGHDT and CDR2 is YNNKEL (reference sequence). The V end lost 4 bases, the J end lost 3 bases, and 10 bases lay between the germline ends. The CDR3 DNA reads TGTGCCAGCAGCCCAACAGGGCACAATCAGCCCCAGCATTTT. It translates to CASSPTGHNQPQHF.